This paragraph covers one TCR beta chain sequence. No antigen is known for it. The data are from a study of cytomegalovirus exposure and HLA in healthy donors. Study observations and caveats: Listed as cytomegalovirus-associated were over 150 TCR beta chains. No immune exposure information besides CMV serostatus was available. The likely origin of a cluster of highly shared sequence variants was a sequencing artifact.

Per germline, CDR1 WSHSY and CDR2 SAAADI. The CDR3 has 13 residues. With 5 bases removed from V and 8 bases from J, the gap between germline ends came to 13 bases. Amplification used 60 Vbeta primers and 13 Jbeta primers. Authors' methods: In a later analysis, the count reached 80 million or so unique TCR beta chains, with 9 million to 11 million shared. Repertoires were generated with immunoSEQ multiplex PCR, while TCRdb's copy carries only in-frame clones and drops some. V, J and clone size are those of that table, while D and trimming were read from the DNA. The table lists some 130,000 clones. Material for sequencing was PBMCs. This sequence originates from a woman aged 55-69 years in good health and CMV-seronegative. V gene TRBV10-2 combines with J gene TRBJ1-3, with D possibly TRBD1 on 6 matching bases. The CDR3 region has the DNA TGCGCCAGCAGTCTACAGGGCGCGGACACCATATATTTT. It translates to CASSLQGADTIYF.